These T cell receptor beta chains were read from a single sample in a study of shared T cell receptors in the human thymus. The method was immunoSEQ multiplex PCR; TCRdb's version includes in-frame clones alone and lacks a portion of them. The data contain 600,000 to 900,000 clones, 70% to 90% of them seen just once; the ten biggest clones take up approximately 0.01%. These data were also filed under a second study, of human thymus T cells.

Sequencing used thymocytes. The receptors were sampled from a girl under three years old with a congenital heart defect. CDR3s include the opening cysteine and the closing phenylalanine or tryptophan. D genes are given only for firm matches. Clone size appears in some rows only: once, few, many, or a class for an expanded clone.

v_gene	j_gene	d_gene	abundance	CDR3aa	CDR3nt
TRBV5-1	TRBJ2-1	NA	NA	CASSLDHRGIAYNEQFF	TGCGCCAGCAGCTTGGATCATAGGGGAATCGCATACAATGAGCAGTTCTTC
TRBV7-9	TRBJ1-2	TRBD1	NA	CASSSRGTGIYGYTF	TGTGCCAGCAGCTCCAGAGGGACAGGCATCTATGGCTACACCTTC
TRBV29-1	TRBJ1-2	TRBD1	once	CSATGQGANYGYTF	TGCAGCGCCACGGGACAGGGGGCGAACTATGGCTACACCTTC
TRBV7-9	TRBJ1-1	TRBD1	NA	CASSLLPRTGENTEAFF	TGTGCCAGCAGCTTACTACCTAGGACAGGGGAGAACACTGAAGCTTTCTTT
TRBV11-2	TRBJ1-1	TRBD1	NA	CASSLRGTGAFF	TGTGCCAGCAGCTTACGTGGGACAGGGGCTTTCTTT
TRBV19	TRBJ2-5	NA	NA	CASSPLGLFGHWETQYF	TGTGCCAGTAGCCCCCTCGGCTTATTCGGACACTGGGAGACCCAGTACTTC
TRBV12-5	TRBJ1-2	TRBD1	NA	CASGAPTGKGYGYTF	TGTGCTAGTGGAGCCCCGACAGGGAAGGGCTATGGCTACACCTTC
TRBV9	TRBJ1-2	NA	NA	CASSLRGARYGYTF	TGTGCCAGCAGCCTTAGGGGTGCCCGATATGGCTACACCTTC
TRBV27	TRBJ1-5	NA	NA	CASSSRQDSNQPQHF	TGTGCCAGCAGTTCCCGACAGGATAGCAATCAGCCCCAGCATTTT
TRBV14	TRBJ1-1	NA	NA	CASSQMLSVRLREAFF	TGTGCCAGCAGCCAAATGTTGTCGGTCCGATTGCGCGAAGCTTTCTTT
TRBV5-6	TRBJ1-1	NA	NA	CASSLTNRVRTGRAFF	TGTGCCAGCAGCTTGACCAACAGGGTCCGTACGGGCCGAGCTTTCTTT
TRBV15	TRBJ1-6	TRBD1	NA	CATSREGGGDRVTQPISPLHF	TGTGCCACCAGCAGAGAAGGTGGAGGGGACAGGGTTACCCAACCCATTTCACCCCTCCACTTT
TRBV15	TRBJ2-6	NA	once	CATSAQAGANVLTF	TGTGCCACCAGCGCCCAGGCTGGGGCCAACGTCCTGACTTTC
TRBV9	TRBJ2-3	NA	NA	CASSDEPGGGGTDTQYF	TGTGCCAGCAGCGATGAACCCGGAGGGGGGGGCACAGATACGCAGTATTTT
TRBV6-5	TRBJ1-1	NA	NA	CASSCRYQMNTEAFF	TGTGCCAGCAGTTGCCGATATCAGATGAACACTGAAGCTTTCTTT
TRBV28	TRBJ2-2	NA	NA	CASSLSLFLRNTGELFF	TGTGCCAGCAGTTTATCTCTTTTTCTTAGAAACACCGGGGAGCTGTTTTTT
TRBV4-1	TRBJ2-7	NA	once	CASRRGTNRGEQYF	TGCGCCAGCAGGCGGGGAACTAACCGCGGCGAGCAGTACTTC
TRBV13	TRBJ2-5	NA	NA	CASSLTLSGETQYF	TGTGCCAGCAGCTTAACCCTATCCGGAGAGACCCAGTACTTC
TRBV4-3	TRBJ2-3	TRBD1	NA	CASSFHRQGTSTDTQYF	TGCGCCAGCAGCTTCCACCGACAGGGCACTAGCACAGATACGCAGTATTTT
TRBV7-6	TRBJ2-3	TRBD2	NA	CASSSGGSGGTDTQYF	TGTGCCAGCAGCTCCGGGGGGAGTGGGGGCACAGATACGCAGTATTTT
TRBV5-1	TRBJ1-2	TRBD1	NA	CASSAGTDYGYTF	TGCGCCAGCAGCGCCGGGACAGACTATGGCTACACCTTC
TRBV7-9	TRBJ1-2	NA	NA	CASSLTLPGDLTGGYTF	TGTGCCAGCAGCTTAACCCTACCAGGGGATCTTACGGGAGGCTACACCTTC
TRBV7-2	TRBJ1-1	NA	once	CASSYGADTEAFF	TGTGCCAGCAGCTATGGGGCGGACACTGAAGCTTTCTTT
TRBV4-3	TRBJ1-1	TRBD1	few	CASSPTGRRVMNTEAFF	TGCGCCAGCAGCCCGACAGGGAGAAGGGTCATGAACACTGAAGCTTTCTTT
TRBV7-2	TRBJ2-1	TRBD2	NA	CASSSKRGWRGGRNEQFF	TGTGCCAGCAGCTCCAAGAGGGGTTGGCGGGGGGGACGCAATGAGCAGTTCTTC
TRBV20-1	TRBJ1-2	TRBD1	NA	CSALQGAGYTF	TGCAGTGCTTTACAGGGGGCTGGCTACACCTTC
TRBV5-6	TRBJ2-7	NA	NA	CASSGDTLPYEQYF	TGTGCCAGCAGCGGGGACACGTTACCCTACGAGCAGTACTTC
TRBV11-2	TRBJ2-7	NA	NA	CASSLDGDSYEQYF	TGTGCCAGCAGCTTAGATGGCGACAGCTACGAGCAGTACTTC
TRBV27	TRBJ1-2	TRBD1	NA	CASSPKLQGVRGYTF	TGTGCCAGCAGTCCAAAATTACAGGGGGTCCGTGGCTACACCTTC
TRBV7-8	TRBJ1-1	NA	NA	CASSQAAGLSNTEAFF	TGTGCCAGCAGCCAGGCGGCAGGGTTGAGTAACACTGAAGCTTTCTTT
TRBV6-5	TRBJ2-6	NA	once	CASSYLLFSGANVLTF	TGTGCCAGCAGTTACCTCCTATTCTCTGGGGCCAACGTCCTGACTTTC
TRBV5-6	TRBJ2-3	NA	NA	CASSHPQGGSTDTQYF	TGTGCCAGCAGCCACCCGCAGGGGGGAAGCACAGATACGCAGTATTTT
TRBV7-2	TRBJ1-4	TRBD1	NA	CASSYRRRQGINEKLFF	TGTGCCAGCAGCTATAGACGGCGACAGGGAATTAATGAAAAACTGTTTTTT
TRBV9	TRBJ1-4	NA	NA	CASSIRPAGPKDATNEKLFF	TGTGCCAGCAGCATACGACCGGCGGGCCCCAAGGATGCAACTAATGAAAAACTGTTTTTT
TRBV10-3	TRBJ1-5	NA	few	CAISESSGVHQPQHF	TGTGCCATCAGTGAGTCGAGCGGTGTACATCAGCCCCAGCATTTT
TRBV5-6	TRBJ2-5	NA	NA	CASSPTGGLQETQYF	TGTGCCAGCAGCCCAACAGGGGGACTACAAGAGACCCAGTACTTC
TRBV7-9	TRBJ2-1	NA	NA	CASSLGANEQFF	TGTGCCAGCAGCTTGGGGGCCAATGAGCAGTTCTTC
TRBV4-1	TRBJ1-1	NA	NA	CASSQGWGRANTEAFF	TGCGCCAGCAGCCAAGGATGGGGCAGGGCGAACACTGAAGCTTTCTTT
TRBV6-1	TRBJ1-1	NA	few	CASSSSPGHTEAFF	TGTGCCAGCAGTAGCTCACCGGGTCACACTGAAGCTTTCTTT